The rows below give T cell receptor beta chains drawn from one sample of a study of regulatory T cells in long-lasting Graves disease. MiXCR was run by TCRdb on the multiplex PCR reads, yielding one entry per CDR3 protein. The sample consists of some 500,000 distinct CDR3 sequences, 13% of them appearing once. Separately, the same data were catalogued under a study of T cells in Graves' hyperthyroidism and ophthalmopathy.

This material consisted of peripheral blood mononuclear cells (PBMCs), taken at new diagnosis, from a patient treated with antithyroid drugs. These receptors originate from a man aged 30 to 39 with Graves disease. The CDR3 runs from the conserved cysteine through the conserved F or W. The order of the fields is V gene, CDR3 length, J gene, clone size, D gene, CDR3 DNA, CDR3 protein. D genes are given only for firm matches. Part of the rows lack a size; the others show once, few, many or a class for expanded clones.

TRBV19	12	TRBJ2-1	few	NA	TGTGCCAGTAGTATCCGGGCGAATGAGCAGTTCTTC	CASSIRANEQFF
TRBV7-9	14	TRBJ2-2	NA	NA	TGTGCCAGCAGCTCGGACCAAGGGACCGGGGAGCTGTTTTTT	CASSSDQGTGELFF
TRBV4-2	16	TRBJ2-2	NA	TRBD2	TGTGCCAGCAGCCAATCAACTAGCGCGAACACCGGGGAGCTGTTTTTT	CASSQSTSANTGELFF
TRBV7-2	20	TRBJ2-1	NA	TRBD2	TGTGCCAGCAGCTTACGGGGACGGGGTGAAGCGGGAGGGCCGAACAATGAGCAGTTCTTC	CASSLRGRGEAGGPNNEQFF
TRBV18	18	TRBJ2-3	NA	TRBD1	TGTGCCAGCTCACCTCGACAAGGGTCAGGGGGCCTGGATAGTGCGCAGTATTTT	CASSPRQGSGGLDSAQYF
TRBV20-1	14	TRBJ2-2	many	TRBD2	TGCAGTGCTAGGCTAGCGGGTAACACCGGGGAGCTGTTTTTT	CSARLAGNTGELFF
TRBV27	13	TRBJ2-1	many	NA	TGTGCCAGCAGTTTATCTAATTACAATGAGCAGTTCTTC	CASSLSNYNEQFF
TRBV11-2	14	TRBJ2-7	many	NA	TGTGCCAGCAGCTCGTGGACGAGCGAATACGAGCAGTACTTC	CASSSWTSEYEQYF
TRBV27	13	TRBJ2-5	NA	NA	TGTGCCAGCCGGACGGAGGGAGAGGAGACCCAGTACTTC	CASRTEGEETQYF
TRBV29-1	14	TRBJ2-3	many	TRBD2	TGCAGCGTTGCCCCAGCGGGAGGGGGATATACGCAGTATTTT	CSVAPAGGGYTQYF
TRBV24-1	18	TRBJ2-5	many	NA	TGTGCCACCAGTGAGGCCAACCCCCCGGCAAACCGGTGGGAGACCCAGTACTTC	CATSEANPPANRWETQYF
TRBV7-9	17	TRBJ2-1	few	TRBD2	TGTGCCAGCAGTGCCGACCGGGGGGAGCCGATTAACAATGAGCAGTTCTTC	CASSADRGEPINNEQFF
TRBV9	14	TRBJ2-6	NA	NA	TGTGCCAGCAGCGTAGATAGGGGGGCCAACGTCCTGACTTTC	CASSVDRGANVLTF
TRBV7-9	16	TRBJ2-3	many	TRBD1	TGTGCCAGCAGTACTCACAGGGGACCAAGCACAGATACGCAGTATTTT	CASSTHRGPSTDTQYF
TRBV12-3/TRBV12-4	16	TRBJ2-3	many	NA	TGTGCCAGCAGTACCCTCCGTGGCGGAGGCACAGATACGCAGTATTTT	CASSTLRGGGTDTQYF
TRBV14	18	TRBJ2-2	many	TRBD2	TGTGCCAGCAGCCAAGTCCGATCTAGCGGGAGGGCCGCCGGGGAGCTGTTTTTT	CASSQVRSSGRAAGELFF